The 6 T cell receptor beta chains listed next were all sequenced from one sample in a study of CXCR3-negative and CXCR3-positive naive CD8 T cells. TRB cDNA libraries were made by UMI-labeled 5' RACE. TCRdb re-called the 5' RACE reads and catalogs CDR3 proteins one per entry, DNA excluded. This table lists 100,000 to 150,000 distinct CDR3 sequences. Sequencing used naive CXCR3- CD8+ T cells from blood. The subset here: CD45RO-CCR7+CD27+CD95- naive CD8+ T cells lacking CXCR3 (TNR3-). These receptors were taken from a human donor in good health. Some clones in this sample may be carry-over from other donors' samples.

The chain's CDR3 is CASREDRGIYEQYF. The V gene is TRBV6-1, the J gene TRBJ2-7; the TCRdb call, TRBD1, lacks DNA for checking. In germline, CDR1 is MNHNS, CDR2 SASEGT. The CDR3 totals 14 residues.

CDR3 loop: CASSPGGQTYSNQPQHF. The V and J genes are TRBV4-1 and TRBJ1-5. The CDR3 length is 17 residues. Germline-derived CDR1 and CDR2 are MGHRA and YSYEKL.

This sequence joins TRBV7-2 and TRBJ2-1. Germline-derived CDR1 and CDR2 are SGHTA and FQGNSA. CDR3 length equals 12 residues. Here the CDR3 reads CASSPIWNEQFF.

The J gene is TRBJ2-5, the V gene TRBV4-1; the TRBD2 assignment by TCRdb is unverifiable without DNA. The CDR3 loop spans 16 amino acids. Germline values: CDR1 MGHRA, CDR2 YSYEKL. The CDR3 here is CASSFLWSGVEGDRYF.

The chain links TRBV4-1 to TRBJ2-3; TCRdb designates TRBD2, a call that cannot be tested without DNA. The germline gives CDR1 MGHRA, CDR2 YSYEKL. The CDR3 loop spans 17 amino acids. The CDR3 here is CASSVLKAGVHTDTQYF.

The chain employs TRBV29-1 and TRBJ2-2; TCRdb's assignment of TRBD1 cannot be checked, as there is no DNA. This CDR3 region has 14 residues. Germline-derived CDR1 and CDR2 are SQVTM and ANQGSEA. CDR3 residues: CSVEDPRAGGELFF.